This TCR beta chain was recorded in a study of blood T cell repertoires in COVID-19. Study-level information: Italy, Spain and the United States were the sources of the convalescent and acute COVID-19 samples. T cells, B-cell-depleted T cells, or PBMCs provided the cDNA or gDNA that served as material.

Authors' data handling: The assay estimated nucleated cells by amplifying reference gene primers. Some clones are missing from TCRdb's copy, which holds only in-frame ones; the method was immunoSEQ multiplex PCR. V and J calls and clone size come straight from that table; D and trimming were deduced from the DNA. This sample has roughly 400,000 clones, with 80% to 90% found just once. This CDR3 spans 15 amino acids. Germline assignment: CDR1 LNHDA and CDR2 SQIVND (reference sequence). V was pared by 5 bases and J by 2 bases, with 15 bases between. The J gene is TRBJ1-2, the V gene TRBV19, with D possibly TRBD1 on 6 matching bases. This sequence originates from a woman aged 60 to 75 with COVID-19, enrolled during active disease. The sequencing input was peripheral blood. The CDR3 reads CASSDGTLQNYGYTF. DNA for the CDR3: TGTGCCAGTAGTGACGGGACACTCCAGAACTATGGCTACACCTTC.